These T cell receptor beta chains were read from a single sample in a study of CD8 T cells in Susac syndrome. Using its own MiXCR run on the immunoSEQ multiplex PCR reads, TCRdb lists one record per CDR3 protein. The sample contains 350,000 to 550,000 distinct CDR3 sequences, roughly 85% of which appear only once. The source material was CD8+ T cells from PBMCs. The receptor source for this set is a human donor with multiple sclerosis. The CDR3 runs from the conserved cysteine through the conserved F or W. The order of the fields is V gene, CDR3 length, J gene, CDR3 protein.

V gene: TRBV7-8
CDR3 length: 15
J gene: TRBJ1-1
CDR3 protein: CASSLAALGNTEAFF

V gene: TRBV3-1
CDR3 length: 18
J gene: TRBJ1-1
CDR3 protein: CASSQGMKVGRRNTEAFF

V gene: TRBV20-1
CDR3 length: 13
J gene: TRBJ2-7
CDR3 protein: CSAGLAQSYEQYF

V gene: TRBV4-1
CDR3 length: 13
J gene: TRBJ2-7
CDR3 protein: CASSSEPVDEQYF

V gene: TRBV5-6
CDR3 length: 16
J gene: TRBJ2-3
CDR3 protein: CASSLGLADLTDTQYF

V gene: TRBV6-5
CDR3 length: 16
J gene: TRBJ2-1
CDR3 protein: CASSYPTSGGANEQFF

V gene: TRBV27
CDR3 length: 17
J gene: TRBJ2-5
CDR3 protein: CASRPLGIYTNQETQYF

V gene: TRBV11-1
CDR3 length: 17
J gene: TRBJ2-3
CDR3 protein: CASSPFEGQASTDTQYF

V gene: TRBV16
CDR3 length: 18
J gene: TRBJ1-2
CDR3 protein: CASSQGPGRGQQNYGYTF

V gene: TRBV29-1
CDR3 length: 13
J gene: TRBJ2-1
CDR3 protein: CSPRLAGSDEQFF

V gene: TRBV4-1
CDR3 length: 17
J gene: TRBJ1-5
CDR3 protein: CASSQGTGSFSNQPQHF

V gene: TRBV7-9
CDR3 length: 12
J gene: TRBJ2-7
CDR3 protein: CASRLPPFEQYF

V gene: TRBV2
CDR3 length: 13
J gene: TRBJ2-1
CDR3 protein: CASSVDSYNEQFF

V gene: TRBV6-1
CDR3 length: 16
J gene: TRBJ1-5
CDR3 protein: CASSEKAGESNQPQHF

V gene: TRBV6-1
CDR3 length: 13
J gene: TRBJ2-7
CDR3 protein: CASSEMTGGEQYF

V gene: TRBV5-4
CDR3 length: 16
J gene: TRBJ2-3
CDR3 protein: CASSWQAGGPPDTQYF

V gene: TRBV5-6
CDR3 length: 14
J gene: TRBJ2-1
CDR3 protein: CASSPMGEHNEQFF

V gene: TRBV11-2
CDR3 length: 14
J gene: TRBJ2-7
CDR3 protein: CASSLEAGDYEQYF

V gene: TRBV29-1
CDR3 length: 16
J gene: TRBJ2-2
CDR3 protein: CSVRPQGALSTGELFF

V gene: TRBV29-1
CDR3 length: 13
J gene: TRBJ2-7
CDR3 protein: CSVKTDSSYEQYF

V gene: TRBV28
CDR3 length: 14
J gene: TRBJ1-1
CDR3 protein: CASTPGGAGTEAFF

V gene: TRBV12-3/TRBV12-4
CDR3 length: 16
J gene: TRBJ1-5
CDR3 protein: CASSFDRELSNQPQHF

V gene: TRBV27
CDR3 length: 16
J gene: TRBJ1-1
CDR3 protein: CASSLSGPPMNTEAFF

V gene: TRBV28
CDR3 length: 15
J gene: TRBJ1-2
CDR3 protein: CASSHRGPRNYGYTF